This TCR beta chain was observed in a study of shared clonotypes between healthy human individuals. Study overall: CD8 memory received one plate per donor, CD8 naive two, CD4 memory three and CD4 naive three.

About this clone itself: What it binds is not known.

Points from the study as a whole: Only a few donors were included, so the genetic and exposure-history diversity represented was limited. Approximately 4.6% of naive CD4 clonotypes were common to a few donors.

The donors were all Caucasian adults (living in Nashville, Tennessee). Clones were read by immunoSEQ multiplex PCR, and TCRdb kept only the in-frame ones, dropping some. The sample lists hundreds of thousands of clones; 74% were seen once. Sequencing was carried out using memory CD4+ T cells sorted from blood. Specified subset: CD45RA-negative fraction. The clonotype originates from a woman younger than 45 in good health.

Written as DNA, the CDR3 is TGTGCCAGCACCTTCAGACAGGGGGTTTATGGCTACACCTTC. Amino acid sequence: CASTFRQGVYGYTF. This rearrangement joins TRBV6-5 to TRBJ1-2, with 9 nucleotides matching TRBD1. From germline, CDR1 is MNHEY and CDR2 SVGAGI. There are 14 residues in the CDR3. Trimming took 7 bases from V and 5 from J; bases not matched to a gene: 8.